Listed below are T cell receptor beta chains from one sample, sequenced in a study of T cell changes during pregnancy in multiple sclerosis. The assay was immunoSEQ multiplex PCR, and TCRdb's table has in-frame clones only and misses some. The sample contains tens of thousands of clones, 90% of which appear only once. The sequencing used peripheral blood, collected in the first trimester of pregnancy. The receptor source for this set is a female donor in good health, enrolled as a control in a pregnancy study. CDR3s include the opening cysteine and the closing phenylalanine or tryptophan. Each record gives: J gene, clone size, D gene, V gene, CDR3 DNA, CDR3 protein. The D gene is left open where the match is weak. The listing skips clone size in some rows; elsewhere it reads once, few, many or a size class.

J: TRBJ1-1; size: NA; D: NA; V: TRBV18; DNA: TGTGCCAGCTCATCTTTAGGGCTAGGGGACACTGAAGCTTTCTTT; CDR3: CASSSLGLGDTEAFF
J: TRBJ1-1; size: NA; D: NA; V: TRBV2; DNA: TGTGCCAGCAGTGAAATCGGGTCCCTGAGCGGTGAAGCTTTCTTT; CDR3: CASSEIGSLSGEAFF
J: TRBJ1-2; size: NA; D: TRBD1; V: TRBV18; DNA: TGTGCCAGCTCACCCTCCGGGACAGGGTCCTATGGCTACACCTTC; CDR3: CASSPSGTGSYGYTF
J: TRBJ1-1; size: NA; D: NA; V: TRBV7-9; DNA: TGTGCCAGCAGCTTAGAAGGGGGAGTGGTCTATGAAGCTTTCTTT; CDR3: CASSLEGGVVYEAFF
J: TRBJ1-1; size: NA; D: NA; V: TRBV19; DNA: TGTGCCAGTAGTGTCTGGGCCCTAGCTTCGAACACTGAAGCTTTCTTT; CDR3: CASSVWALASNTEAFF
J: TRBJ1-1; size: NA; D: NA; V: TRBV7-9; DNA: TGTGCCAGCAGCCTCGCATCTCTGAGGGCTTTCTTT; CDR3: CASSLASLRAFF
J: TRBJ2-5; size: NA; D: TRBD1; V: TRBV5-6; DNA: TGTGCCAGCAGCTCTGTCCAGGGGGCGCAGACCCAGTACTTC; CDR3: CASSSVQGAQTQYF
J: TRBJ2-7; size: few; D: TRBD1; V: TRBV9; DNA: TGTGCCAGCAGCGGAGGACAGGCTCGGCACGAGCAGTACTTC; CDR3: CASSGGQARHEQYF
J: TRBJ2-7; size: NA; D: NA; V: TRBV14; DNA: TGTGCCAGCAGCCGAGGGATCCAACTATACGAGCAGTACTTC; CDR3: CASSRGIQLYEQYF
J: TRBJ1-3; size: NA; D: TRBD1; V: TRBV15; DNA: TGTGCCACCAGCAGAGATGTCCCCGGGACAGCCTACTCTGGAAACACCATATATTTT; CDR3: CATSRDVPGTAYSGNTIYF
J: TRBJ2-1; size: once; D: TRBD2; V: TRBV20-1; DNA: TGCAGTGCTAGAGGAGCGGGAGGTGTTTTCTTC; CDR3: CSARGAGGVFF
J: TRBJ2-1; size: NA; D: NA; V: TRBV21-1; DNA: TGTGCCAGCAACTATCTGATAGCGGGAGTCAACAATGAGCAGTTCTTC; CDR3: CASNYLIAGVNNEQFF
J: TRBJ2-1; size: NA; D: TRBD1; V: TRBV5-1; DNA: TGCGCCAGCAGCTTGGAATTGACAGGGGCGAGCTCCTACAATGAGCAGTTCTTC; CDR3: CASSLELTGASSYNEQFF
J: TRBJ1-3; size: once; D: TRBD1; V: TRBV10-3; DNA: TGTGCCGCATCGGGACAGGGGAGAGTGGCTGGAAACACCATATATTTT; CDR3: CAASGQGRVAGNTIYF